The table lists the clone carrying this TCR beta chain with a count of one. The data stem from a study of blood T cell repertoires in COVID-19. Germline assignment: CDR1 MGHRA and CDR2 YSYEKL. The CDR3 loop spans 19 amino acids. V shed 0 bases and J shed 1 base, with 19 bases lying between them. Per the original data handling: Estimation of nucleated cell counts was performed using reference gene primer amplification. Clones were sequenced by immunoSEQ multiplex PCR, and TCRdb holds only the in-frame ones, with some missing. V, J and clone size are taken as reported in that table, and D and trimming were inferred from the DNA itself. The profile shows about 250,000 clones, around 84% of them singletons.

The sequence came from a woman in her 40s who had recovered from COVID-19. The sample was peripheral blood. The chain recombines TRBV4-1 with TRBJ2-1; D might be TRBD1 (5 bases). The CDR3 DNA follows: TGCGCCAGCAGCCAAGATCCGCCAATCAGGGTGGTGTCCTACAATGAGCAGTTCTTC. Protein sequence: CASSQDPPIRVVSYNEQFF.